The 12 T cell receptor beta chains presented below share a single source sample, sequenced in a study of T cells in Graves' hyperthyroidism and ophthalmopathy. RNA transcripts served as the template for amplifying TCR beta CDR3 regions. The HTBI primer set drove a first-round RT-PCR of the TCR CDR3. Via MiXCR, TCRdb re-called the multiplex PCR reads, giving one row per CDR3 protein. The repertoire holds around 340,000 distinct CDR3 sequences, with around 18% as singletons. The source material was blood. The receptors were gathered from a woman in her 40s with Graves' ophthalmopathy.

This clonotype was seen many times. This chain connects TRBV12-3 or TRBV12-4 to TRBJ1-1; the match to TRBD1 covers 7 bases. The CDR3 has 14 amino acids. The junction had 16 bases not matched to a gene; V was cut back by 6 bases and J by 12 bases. The CDR3 loop reads CASSQATYRGETFF. In DNA form, the CDR3 reads TGTGCCAGCAGCCAAGCCACTTACAGGGGAGAGACTTTCTTT.

At least ten counts were recorded for this clonotype. The chain links TRBV12-3 or TRBV12-4 to TRBJ1-1, with no clear D. There are 10 residues in the CDR3. V shed 10 bases and J shed 7 bases, with 10 bases lying between them. CDR3 loop: CATLFGEAFF. CDR3 sequence (DNA): TGTGCCACCCTTTTTGGTGAAGCTTTCTTT.

This clonotype was recorded many times. The chain joins TRBV6-5 to TRBJ1-1; D remains ambiguous. Trimming took 2 bases from V and 8 from J, leaving 6 bases between them. Germline V gene data show CDR1 as MNHEY and CDR2 as SVGAGI. The CDR3 covers 11 residues. Written as DNA, the CDR3 is TGTGCCAGCAGTTACCCGGAGGAAGCTTTCTTT. Amino acid sequence: CASSYPEEAFF.

In this sample, this clonotype turned up a few times. A much larger clonotype is one base distant, so this may be a read error. V usage is TRBV6-5 and J usage is TRBJ1-5, with unresolved D. Germline V gene data show CDR1 as MNHEY and CDR2 as SVGAGI. The length of the CDR3 is 15 residues. In DNA form, the CDR3 reads TGTGCCAGCAGTTTAACGGACGGTAGCAATCAGCTCCAGCATTTT. Its translation is CASSLTDGSNQLQHF.

Worth noting for this clonotype: A much larger clone lies one base from this, so it may be a read error. The chain carries TRBV29-1 and TRBJ2-7, with 7 bases fitting TRBD1. This CDR3 comprises 14 residues. Losses at the gene ends were 7 bases for V and 5 bases for J; bases not matched to a gene: 14. CDR1 is SQVTM and CDR2 is ANQGSEA in the germline V gene. The DNA of the CDR3 is TGCAGCGCCGTCTGGTCAGGGGGATTGAACGAGCAGTACTTC. Encoded protein: CSAVWSGGLNEQYF.

This clonotype was observed at least ten times. A read error is possible here, since a much larger clone lies one base away. The chain combines TRBV7-2 with TRBJ2-7; D call uncertain. Germline V gene data show CDR1 as SGHTA and CDR2 as FQGNSA. The CDR3 runs to 15 residues. The CDR3, as DNA: TGTGCCAGCGGCTTAGTACCTAGTCATAGCTACGAGCAGTACTTC. Translated, it gives CASGLVPSHSYEQYF.

The chain couples TRBV15 to TRBJ1-2; no clear D. The CDR3 extends over 15 amino acids. Germline values: CDR1 LNHNV, CDR2 YYDKDF (reference sequence). V was trimmed by 0 bases and J by 4 bases, leaving 12 bases between them. CDR3 in amino acids: CATSRDRLPSYGYTF. CDR3 DNA sequence: TGTGCCACCAGCAGAGACAGGCTTCCTTCCTATGGCTACACCTTC. Full variable domain (missing parts from reference TRBV15 and TRBJ1-2): DAMVIQNPRYQVTQFGKPVTLSCSQTLNHNVMYWYQQKSSQAPKLLFHYYDKDFNNEADTPDNFQSRRPNTSFCFLDIRSPGLGDTAMYLCATSRDRLPSYGYTFGSGTRLTVV.

The rearrangement uses TRBV28 and TRBJ2-5; 9 bases line up with TRBD1. J gave up 2 bases and V 3 bases, and 4 bases lay outside the gene matches. The CDR3 loop spans 15 amino acids. Germline V gene sequence: CDR1 MDHEN, CDR2 SYDVKM. In nucleotides, the CDR3 is TGTGCCAGCAGTTTCGGGACAGGGCGGCAAGAGACCCAGTACTTC. Encoded protein: CASSFGTGRQETQYF.

This clonotype appeared many times. This chain uses TRBV20-1 with TRBJ1-5, with D unresolved. CDR3 length equals 16 residues. CDR1 and CDR2 (germline): DFQATT, SNEGSKA (reference sequence). Trimming took off 3 bases at V and 4 bases at J, with 19 bases between the two ends. CDR3 nucleotides: TGCAGTGCTAGCAGGCGGTTTGAAACTGGGAATCAGCCCCAGCATTTT. Amino acid sequence: CSASRRFETGNQPQHF.

With regard to this clonotype: A read error may be the cause here, since a much bigger clone is one base away. The rearrangement joins TRBV10-2 to TRBJ2-2; D is unclear. The CDR3 runs to 13 residues. Trimming pared 5 bases from V and 3 bases from J, leaving 7 bases between. Germline V gene data show CDR1 as WSHSY and CDR2 as SAAADI. CDR3 bases: TGCGCCAGCAGTAACTCGTACACCGGGGAGCTGTTTTTT. Protein: CASSNSYTGELFF.

This clonotype was recorded at least ten times. V gene TRBV12-3 or TRBV12-4 combines with J gene TRBJ2-7; TRBD1 matches at 7 bases. The CDR3 covers 14 residues. With V trimmed by 5 bases and J by 5 bases, 9 bases remained unmatched. CDR3: CASSHSGQPDEQYF. The CDR3 DNA reads TGTGCCAGCAGTCACTCGGGACAGCCGGACGAGCAGTACTTC.

This chain joins TRBV28 and TRBJ1-1; D may be TRBD1 (5 bases). The CDR3 loop spans 14 amino acids. Trimming cost V 6 bases and J 5 bases, with 16 bases left between them. The V gene's germline CDR1 is MDHEN and CDR2 SYDVKM. DNA of the CDR3: TGTGCCAGCAGCGTACGGGACTCCTGGACTGAAGCTTTCTTT. Translation gives CASSVRDSWTEAFF. Based on the CDR3 plus reference TRBV28 and TRBJ1-1, the full variable domain is DVKVTQSSRYLVKRTGEKVFLECVQDMDHENMFWYRQDPGLGLRLIYFSYDVKMKEKGDIPEGYSVSREKKERFSLILESASTNQTSMYLCASSVRDSWTEAFFGQGTRLTVV.